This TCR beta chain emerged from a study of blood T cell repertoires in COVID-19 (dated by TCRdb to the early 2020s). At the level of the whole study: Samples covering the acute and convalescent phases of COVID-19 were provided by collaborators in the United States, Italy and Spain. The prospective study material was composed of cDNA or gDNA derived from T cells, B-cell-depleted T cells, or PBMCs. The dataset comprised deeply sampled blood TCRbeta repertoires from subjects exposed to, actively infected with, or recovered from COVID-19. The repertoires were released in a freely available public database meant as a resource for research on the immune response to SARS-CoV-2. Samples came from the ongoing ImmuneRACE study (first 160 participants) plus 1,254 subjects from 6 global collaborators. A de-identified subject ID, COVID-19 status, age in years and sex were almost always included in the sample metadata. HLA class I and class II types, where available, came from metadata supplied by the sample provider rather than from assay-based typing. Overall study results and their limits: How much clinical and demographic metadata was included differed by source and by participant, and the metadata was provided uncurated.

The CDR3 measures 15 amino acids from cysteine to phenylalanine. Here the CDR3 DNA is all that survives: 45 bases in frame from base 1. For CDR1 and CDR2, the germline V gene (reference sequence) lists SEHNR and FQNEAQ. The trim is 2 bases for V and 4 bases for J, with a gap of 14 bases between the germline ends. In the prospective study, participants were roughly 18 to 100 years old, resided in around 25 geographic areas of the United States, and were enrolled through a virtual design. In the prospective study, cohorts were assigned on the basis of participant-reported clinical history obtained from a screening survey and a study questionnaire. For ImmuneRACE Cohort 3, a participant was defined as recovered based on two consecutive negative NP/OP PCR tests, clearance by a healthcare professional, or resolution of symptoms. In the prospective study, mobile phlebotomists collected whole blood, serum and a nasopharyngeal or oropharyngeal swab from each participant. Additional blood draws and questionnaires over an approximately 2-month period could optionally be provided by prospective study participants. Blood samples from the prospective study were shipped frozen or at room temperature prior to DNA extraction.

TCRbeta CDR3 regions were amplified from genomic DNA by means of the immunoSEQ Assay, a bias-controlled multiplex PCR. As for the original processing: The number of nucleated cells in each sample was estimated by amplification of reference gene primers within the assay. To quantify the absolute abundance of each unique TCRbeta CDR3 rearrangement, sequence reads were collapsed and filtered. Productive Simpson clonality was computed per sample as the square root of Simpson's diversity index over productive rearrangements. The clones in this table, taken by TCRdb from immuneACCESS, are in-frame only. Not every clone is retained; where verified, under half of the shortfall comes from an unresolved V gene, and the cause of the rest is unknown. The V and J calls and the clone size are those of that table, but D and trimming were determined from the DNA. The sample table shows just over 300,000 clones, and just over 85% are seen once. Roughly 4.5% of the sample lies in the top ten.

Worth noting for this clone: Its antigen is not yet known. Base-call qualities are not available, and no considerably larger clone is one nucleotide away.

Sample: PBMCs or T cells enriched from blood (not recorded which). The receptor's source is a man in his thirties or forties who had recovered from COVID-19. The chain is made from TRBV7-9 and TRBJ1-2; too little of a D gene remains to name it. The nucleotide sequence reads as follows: TGTGCCAGCAGCTTACTATTTATTGTTGGCTATGGCTACACCTTC. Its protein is CASSLLFIVGYGYTF.